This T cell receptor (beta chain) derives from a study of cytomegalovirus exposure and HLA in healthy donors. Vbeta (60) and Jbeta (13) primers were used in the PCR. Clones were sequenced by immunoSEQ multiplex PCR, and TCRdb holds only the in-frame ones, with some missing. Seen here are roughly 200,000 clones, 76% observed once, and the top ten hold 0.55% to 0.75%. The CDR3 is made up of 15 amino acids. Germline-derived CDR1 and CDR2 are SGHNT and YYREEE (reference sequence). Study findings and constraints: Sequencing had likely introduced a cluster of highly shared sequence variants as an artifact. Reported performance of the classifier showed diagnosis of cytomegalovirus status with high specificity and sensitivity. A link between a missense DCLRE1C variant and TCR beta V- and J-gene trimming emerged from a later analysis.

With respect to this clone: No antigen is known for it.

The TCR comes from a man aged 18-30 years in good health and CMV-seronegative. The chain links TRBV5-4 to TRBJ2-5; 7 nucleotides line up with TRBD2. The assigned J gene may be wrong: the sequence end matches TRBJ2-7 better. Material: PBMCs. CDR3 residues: CASSFDKRGAYEQYF. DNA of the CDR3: TGTGCCAGCAGCTTCGATAAGCGGGGCGCCTACGAGCAGTACTTC.